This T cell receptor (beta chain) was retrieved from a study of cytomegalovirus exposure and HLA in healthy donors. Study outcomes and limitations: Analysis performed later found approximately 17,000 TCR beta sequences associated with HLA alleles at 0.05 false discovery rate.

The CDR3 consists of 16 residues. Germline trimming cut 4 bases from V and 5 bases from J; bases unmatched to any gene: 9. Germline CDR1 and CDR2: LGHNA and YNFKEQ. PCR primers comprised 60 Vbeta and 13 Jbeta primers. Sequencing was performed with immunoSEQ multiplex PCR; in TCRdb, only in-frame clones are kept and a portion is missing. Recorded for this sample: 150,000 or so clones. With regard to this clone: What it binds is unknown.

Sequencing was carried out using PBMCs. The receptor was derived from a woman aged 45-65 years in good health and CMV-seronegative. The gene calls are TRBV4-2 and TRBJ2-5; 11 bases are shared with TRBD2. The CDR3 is CASSPLTSGSGETQYF. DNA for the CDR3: TGTGCCAGCAGCCCCTTAACTAGCGGGAGTGGTGAGACCCAGTACTTC.